This T cell receptor beta chain was recorded in a study of CD8 T cells in Susac syndrome. After extraction with the RNeasy kit, about 0.5 to 1 ug of the RNA was reverse transcribed using random hexamers. Across 54 Vbeta and 13 Jbeta, immunoSEQ multiplex PCR amplified TCR beta CDR3. TCRdb recomputed calls from the immunoSEQ multiplex PCR reads with MiXCR, one row per CDR3 protein. Seen here are about 130,000 distinct CDR3 sequences, 85% to 95% observed once, and the top ten hold more than 0.25%. Details on this clonotype: Its target is unknown.

Included as multiple sclerosis controls were treatment-naive patients who had stable or active relapsing-remitting disease. Study-wide points: In its TCR sequencing and HLA analysis, the study acknowledged that the number of individuals was relatively small.

Sequenced sample: CD8+ T cells from PBMCs. The receptor was derived from a human donor with multiple sclerosis.

CDR3 amino acids: CASSEAADNEKLFF. DNA for the CDR3: TGTGCCAGCAGTGAGGCGGCAGACAATGAAAAACTGTTTTTT. V usage is TRBV2 and J usage is TRBJ1-4, with D uncertain. The V end was cut by 3 bases, the J end by 5 bases, with 10 bases between. The CDR3 has 14 amino acids. CDR1 SNHLY and CDR2 FYNNEI come from the germline V gene. The whole variable domain, remainder taken from reference TRBV2 and TRBJ1-4, is EPEVTQTPSHQVTQMGQEVILRCVPISNHLYFYWYRQILGQKVEFLVSFYNNEISEKSEIFDDQFSVERPDGSNFTLKIRSTKLEDSAMYFCASSEAADNEKLFFGSGTQLSVL.